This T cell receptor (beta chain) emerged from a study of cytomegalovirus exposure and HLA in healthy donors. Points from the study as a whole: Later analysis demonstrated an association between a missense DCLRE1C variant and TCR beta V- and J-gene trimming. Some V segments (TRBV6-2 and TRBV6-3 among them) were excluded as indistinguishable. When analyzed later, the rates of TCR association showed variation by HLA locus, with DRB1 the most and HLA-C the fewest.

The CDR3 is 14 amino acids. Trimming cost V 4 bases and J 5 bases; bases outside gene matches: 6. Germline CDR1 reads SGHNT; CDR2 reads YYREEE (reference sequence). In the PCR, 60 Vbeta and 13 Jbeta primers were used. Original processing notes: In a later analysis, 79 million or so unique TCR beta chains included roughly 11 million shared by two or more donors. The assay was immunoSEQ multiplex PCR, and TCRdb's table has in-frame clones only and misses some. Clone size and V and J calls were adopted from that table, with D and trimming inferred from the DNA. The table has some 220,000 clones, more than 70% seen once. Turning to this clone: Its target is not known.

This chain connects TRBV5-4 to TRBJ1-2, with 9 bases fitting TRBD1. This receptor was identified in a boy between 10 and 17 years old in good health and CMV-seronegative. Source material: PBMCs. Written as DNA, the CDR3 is TGTGCCAGCAGCAGAGATGGACAGGGGTATGGCTACACCTTC. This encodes CASSRDGQGYGYTF.